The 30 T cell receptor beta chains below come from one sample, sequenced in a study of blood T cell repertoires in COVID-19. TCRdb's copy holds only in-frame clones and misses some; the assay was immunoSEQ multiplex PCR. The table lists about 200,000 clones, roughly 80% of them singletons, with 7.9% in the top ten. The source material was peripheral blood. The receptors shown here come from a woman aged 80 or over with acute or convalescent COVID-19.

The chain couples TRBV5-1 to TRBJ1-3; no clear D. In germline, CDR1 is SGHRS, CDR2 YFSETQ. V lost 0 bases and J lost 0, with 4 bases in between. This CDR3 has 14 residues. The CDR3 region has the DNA TGCGCCAGCAGCTTGGACAACTCTGGAAACACCATATATTTT. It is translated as CASSLDNSGNTIYF.

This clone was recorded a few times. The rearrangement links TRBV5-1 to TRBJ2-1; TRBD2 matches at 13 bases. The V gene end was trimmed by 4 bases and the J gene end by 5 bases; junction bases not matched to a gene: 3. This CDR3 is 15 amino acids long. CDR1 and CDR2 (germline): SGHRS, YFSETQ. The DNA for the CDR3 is TGCGCCAGCAGCGACGGGACTAGCGGGAACAATGAGCAGTTCTTC. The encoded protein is CASSDGTSGNNEQFF. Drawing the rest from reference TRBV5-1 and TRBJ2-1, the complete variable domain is KAGVTQTPRYLIKTRGQQVTLSCSPISGHRSVSWYQQTPGQGLQFLFEYFSETQRNKGNFPGRFSGRQFSNSRSEMNVSTLELGDSALYLCASSDGTSGNNEQFFGPGTRLTVL.

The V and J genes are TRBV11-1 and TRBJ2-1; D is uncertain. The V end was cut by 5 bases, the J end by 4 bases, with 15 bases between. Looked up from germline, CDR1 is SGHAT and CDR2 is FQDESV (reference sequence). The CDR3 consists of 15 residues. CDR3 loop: CASSLTAGFYNEQFF. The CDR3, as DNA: TGTGCCAGCAGCCTAACCGCAGGTTTTTACAATGAGCAGTTCTTC.

CDR3 in amino acids: CASSVAASTDTQYF. CDR3 nucleotide sequence: TGTGCCAGCAGCGTGGCGGCTAGCACAGATACGCAGTATTTT. This chain links TRBV9 with TRBJ2-3; D is unresolved. The germline V and J ends were trimmed by 2 bases and 0 bases, with 7 bases remaining between them. Germline V gene sequence: CDR1 SGDLS, CDR2 YYNGEE. This CDR3 comprises 14 residues.

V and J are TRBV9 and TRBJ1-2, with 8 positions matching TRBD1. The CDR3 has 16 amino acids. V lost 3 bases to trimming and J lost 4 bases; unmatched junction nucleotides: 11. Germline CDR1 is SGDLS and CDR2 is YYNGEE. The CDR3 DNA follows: TGTGCCAGCAGCGATGGGACAGGATTCTCTAGCTATGGCTACACCTTC. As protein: CASSDGTGFSSYGYTF. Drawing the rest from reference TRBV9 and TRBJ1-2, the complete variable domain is DSGVTQTPKHLITATGQRVTLRCSPRSGDLSVYWYQQSLDQGLQFLIQYYNGEERAKGNILERFSAQQFPDLHSELNLSSLELGDSALYFCASSDGTGFSSYGYTFGSGTRLTVV.

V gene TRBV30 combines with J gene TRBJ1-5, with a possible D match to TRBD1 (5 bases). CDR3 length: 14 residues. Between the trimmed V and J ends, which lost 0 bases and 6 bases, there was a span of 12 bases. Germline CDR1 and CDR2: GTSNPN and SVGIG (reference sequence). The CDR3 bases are TGTGCCTGGAGTGTACTTCGGGGGACTCAGCCCCAGCATTTT. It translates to CAWSVLRGTQPQHF.

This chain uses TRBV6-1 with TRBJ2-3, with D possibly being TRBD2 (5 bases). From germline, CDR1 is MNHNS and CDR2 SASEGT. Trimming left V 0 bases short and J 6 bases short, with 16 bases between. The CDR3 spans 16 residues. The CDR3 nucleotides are TGTGCCAGCAGTGAAGCGATCCGGGGAGTGAGGGATACGCAGTATTTT. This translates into CASSEAIRGVRDTQYF.

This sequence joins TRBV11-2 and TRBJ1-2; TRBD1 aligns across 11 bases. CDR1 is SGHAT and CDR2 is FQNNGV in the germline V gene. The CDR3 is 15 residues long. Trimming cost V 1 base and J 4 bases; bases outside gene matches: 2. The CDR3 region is CASSLGTGGAYGYTF. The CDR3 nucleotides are TGTGCCAGCAGCTTAGGGACAGGGGGCGCCTATGGCTACACCTTC.

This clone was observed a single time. In nucleotides, the CDR3 is TGTGCCAGCAGTGAAACCCGGACAGGGGAAGAAAAACTGTTTTTT. Protein sequence: CASSETRTGEEKLFF. The V and J genes are TRBV2 and TRBJ1-4; 9 bases fit TRBD1. The ends lost 2 bases at V and 8 bases at J; junction bases unmatched: 6. CDR3 length equals 15 residues. Germline values: CDR1 SNHLY, CDR2 FYNNEI.

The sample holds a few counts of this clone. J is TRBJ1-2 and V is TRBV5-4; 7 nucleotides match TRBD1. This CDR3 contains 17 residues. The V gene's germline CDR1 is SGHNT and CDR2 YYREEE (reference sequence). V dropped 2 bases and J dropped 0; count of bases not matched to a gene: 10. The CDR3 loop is CASSFGGGGIPNYGYTF. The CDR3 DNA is TGTGCCAGCAGCTTTGGTGGAGGGGGCATCCCTAACTATGGCTACACCTTC.

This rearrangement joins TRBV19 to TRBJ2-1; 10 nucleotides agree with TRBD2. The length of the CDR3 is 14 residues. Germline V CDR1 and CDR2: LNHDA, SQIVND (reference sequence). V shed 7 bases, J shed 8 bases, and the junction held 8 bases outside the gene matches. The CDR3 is CASNKVAGGYEQFF. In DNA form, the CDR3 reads TGTGCCAGTAACAAGGTAGCGGGAGGATATGAGCAGTTCTTC.

The CDR3 nucleotides are TGTGCCAGCACAGGGGACAATCAGCCCCAGCATTTT. Protein sequence: CASTGDNQPQHF. The genes are TRBV2 and TRBJ1-5; TRBD1 might be the D (6 bases). Germline loops: CDR1 SNHLY, CDR2 FYNNEI. Trimming stripped 7 bases from V and 3 bases from J, with 7 bases between. There are 12 residues in the CDR3.

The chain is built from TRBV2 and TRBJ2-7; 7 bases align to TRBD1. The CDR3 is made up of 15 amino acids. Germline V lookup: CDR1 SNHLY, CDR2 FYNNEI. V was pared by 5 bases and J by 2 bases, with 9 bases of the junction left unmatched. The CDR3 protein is CASSLETGRPYEQYF. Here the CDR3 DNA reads TGTGCCAGCAGTTTAGAGACAGGGAGACCCTACGAGCAGTACTTC.

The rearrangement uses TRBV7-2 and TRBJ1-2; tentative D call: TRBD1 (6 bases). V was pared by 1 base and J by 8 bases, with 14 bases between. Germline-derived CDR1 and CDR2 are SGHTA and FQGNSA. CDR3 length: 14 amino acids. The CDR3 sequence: CASSLGGGVDGYTF. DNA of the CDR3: TGTGCCAGCAGCTTAGGAGGGGGAGTGGACGGCTACACCTTC.

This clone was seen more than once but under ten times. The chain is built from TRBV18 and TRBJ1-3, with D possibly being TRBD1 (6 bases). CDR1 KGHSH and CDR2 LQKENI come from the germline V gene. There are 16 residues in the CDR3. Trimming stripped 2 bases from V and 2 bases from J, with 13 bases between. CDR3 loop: CASSPVVTGPGNTIYF. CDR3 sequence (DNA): TGTGCCAGCTCACCAGTCGTGACAGGACCTGGAAACACCATATATTTT. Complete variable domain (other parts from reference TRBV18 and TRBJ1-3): NAGVMQNPRHLVRRRGQEARLRCSPMKGHSHVYWYRQLPEEGLKFMVYLQKENIIDESGMPKERFSAEFPKEGPSILRIQQVVRGDSAAYFCASSPVVTGPGNTIYFGEGSWLTVV.

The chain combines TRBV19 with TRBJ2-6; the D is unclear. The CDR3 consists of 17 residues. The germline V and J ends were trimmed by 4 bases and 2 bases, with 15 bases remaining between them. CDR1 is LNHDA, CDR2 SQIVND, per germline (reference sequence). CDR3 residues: CASSTGTVGAGANVLTF. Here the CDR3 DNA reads TGTGCCAGTAGTACAGGTACGGTGGGCGCTGGGGCCAACGTCCTGACTTTC.

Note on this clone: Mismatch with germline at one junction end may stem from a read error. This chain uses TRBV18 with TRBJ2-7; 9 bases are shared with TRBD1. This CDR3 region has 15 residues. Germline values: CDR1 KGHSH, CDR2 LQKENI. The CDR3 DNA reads TGTGCCAGCTCACCAACTCCGGGACAGGGAACGAGCATGAACTTC. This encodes CASSPTPGQGTSMNF.

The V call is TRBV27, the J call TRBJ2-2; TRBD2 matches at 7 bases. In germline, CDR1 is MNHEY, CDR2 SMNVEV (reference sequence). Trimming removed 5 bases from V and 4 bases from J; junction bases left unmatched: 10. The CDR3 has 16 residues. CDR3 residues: CASSTRLAVGTGELFF. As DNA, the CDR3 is TGTGCCAGCAGTACCCGTCTAGCGGTTGGCACCGGGGAGCTGTTTTTT.

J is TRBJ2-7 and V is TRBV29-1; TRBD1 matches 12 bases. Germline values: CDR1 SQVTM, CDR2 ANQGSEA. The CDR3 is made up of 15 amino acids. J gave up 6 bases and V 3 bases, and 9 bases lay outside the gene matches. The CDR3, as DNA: TGCAGCGTTGACATTCGTGGGACAGGGGGCTCCGAGCAGTACTTC. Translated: CSVDIRGTGGSEQYF.

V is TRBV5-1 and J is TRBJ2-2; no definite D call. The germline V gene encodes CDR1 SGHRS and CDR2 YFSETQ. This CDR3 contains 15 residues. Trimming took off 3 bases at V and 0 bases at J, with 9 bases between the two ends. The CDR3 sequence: CASSSVTTNTGELFF. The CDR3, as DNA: TGCGCCAGCAGCTCGGTGACAACGAACACCGGGGAGCTGTTTTTT.

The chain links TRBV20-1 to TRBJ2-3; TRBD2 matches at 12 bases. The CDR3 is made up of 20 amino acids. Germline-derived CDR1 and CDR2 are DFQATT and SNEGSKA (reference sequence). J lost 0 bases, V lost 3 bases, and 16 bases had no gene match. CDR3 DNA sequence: TGCAGTGCTAGTGACACAGGACGACTAGCGGGAGCAGCTAGCACAGATACGCAGTATTTT. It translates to CSASDTGRLAGAASTDTQYF.

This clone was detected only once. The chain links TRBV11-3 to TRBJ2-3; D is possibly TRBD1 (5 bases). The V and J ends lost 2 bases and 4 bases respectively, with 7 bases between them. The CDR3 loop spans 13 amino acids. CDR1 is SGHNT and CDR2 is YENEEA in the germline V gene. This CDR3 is CASSLIRADTQYF. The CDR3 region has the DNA TGTGCCAGCAGCTTAATCAGGGCAGATACGCAGTATTTT.

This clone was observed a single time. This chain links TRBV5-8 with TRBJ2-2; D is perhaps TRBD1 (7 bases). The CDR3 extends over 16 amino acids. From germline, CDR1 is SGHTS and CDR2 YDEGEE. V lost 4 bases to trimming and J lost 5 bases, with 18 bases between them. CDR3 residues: CASSPAGGGATGELFF. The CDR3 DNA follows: TGTGCCAGCAGCCCGGCCGGAGGGGGCGCGACCGGGGAGCTGTTTTTT.

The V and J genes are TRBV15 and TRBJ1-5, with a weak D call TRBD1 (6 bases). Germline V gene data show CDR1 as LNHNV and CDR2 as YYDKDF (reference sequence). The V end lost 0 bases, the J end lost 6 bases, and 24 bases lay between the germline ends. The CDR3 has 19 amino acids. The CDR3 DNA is TGTGCCACCAGCAGAGATGACACCCGACAGGATCCACGAAGTCAGCCCCAGCATTTT. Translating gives CATSRDDTRQDPRSQPQHF.

The CDR3 sequence is CASSPTSGRAVEQFF. As DNA, the CDR3 is TGTGCCAGCAGCCCTACTAGCGGGAGGGCTGTTGAGCAGTTCTTC. The chain carries TRBV11-2 and TRBJ2-1, with 13 nucleotides matching TRBD2. V lost 5 bases to trimming and J lost 9 bases; unmatched junction nucleotides: 7. The CDR3 contains 15 residues. CDR1 and CDR2 from the germline V gene are SGHAT and FQNNGV.

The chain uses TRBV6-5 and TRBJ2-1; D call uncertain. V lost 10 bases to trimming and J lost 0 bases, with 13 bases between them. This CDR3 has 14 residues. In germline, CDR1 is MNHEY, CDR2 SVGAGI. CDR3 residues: CATTRPTSYNEQFF. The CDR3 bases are TGTGCCACTACGCGGCCTACCTCCTACAATGAGCAGTTCTTC.

Here the CDR3 reads CASSLTGANEQFF. As DNA, the CDR3 is TGTGCCAGCAGTTTAACAGGGGCTAATGAGCAGTTCTTC. The rearrangement joins TRBV28 to TRBJ2-1, with 7 bases aligning to TRBD1. Germline CDR1 is MDHEN and CDR2 is SYDVKM. This CDR3 has 13 residues. After removal of 2 bases from V and 7 bases from J, the junction contained 2 bases not matched to a gene.

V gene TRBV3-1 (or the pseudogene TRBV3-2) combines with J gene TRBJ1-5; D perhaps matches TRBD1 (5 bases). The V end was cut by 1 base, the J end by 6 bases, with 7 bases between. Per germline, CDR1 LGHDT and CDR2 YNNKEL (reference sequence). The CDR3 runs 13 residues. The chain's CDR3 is CASSQGQGQPQHF. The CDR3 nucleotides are TGTGCCAGCAGCCAAGGTCAGGGTCAGCCCCAGCATTTT.

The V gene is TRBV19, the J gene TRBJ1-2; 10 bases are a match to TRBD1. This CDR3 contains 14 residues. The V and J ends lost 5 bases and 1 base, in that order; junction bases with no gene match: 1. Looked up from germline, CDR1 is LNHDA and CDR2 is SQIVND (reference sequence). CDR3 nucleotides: TGTGCCAGTAGTGGACAGGGGGATAACTATGGCTACACCTTC. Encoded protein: CASSGQGDNYGYTF.

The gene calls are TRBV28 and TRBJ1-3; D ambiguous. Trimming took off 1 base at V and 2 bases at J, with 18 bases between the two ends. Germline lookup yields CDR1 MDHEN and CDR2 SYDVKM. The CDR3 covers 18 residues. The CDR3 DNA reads TGTGCCAGCAGTTTATTTCAGGCTGGGCCGAGGGCTGGAAACACCATATATTTT. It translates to CASSLFQAGPRAGNTIYF. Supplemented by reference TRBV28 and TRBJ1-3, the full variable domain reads DVKVTQSSRYLVKRTGEKVFLECVQDMDHENMFWYRQDPGLGLRLIYFSYDVKMKEKGDIPEGYSVSREKKERFSLILESASTNQTSMYLCASSLFQAGPRAGNTIYFGEGSWLTVV.